This TCR beta chain was recorded in a study of identifying expanded T cells in peripheral blood. Study outcomes and limitations: Two-week clone count variance significantly increased as total template count grew.

TCRdb's table, derived via immunoSEQ multiplex PCR, lists solely in-frame clones and lacks some. The repertoire holds some 76,000 clones, with roughly 90% as singletons. About this clone: Its antigen remains unidentified.

The CDR3 sequence is 17 residues long. The V gene lost 0 bases and the J gene lost 0 bases, with 14 bases spanning the gap. This receptor was obtained from a person aged 18 to 75 in good health. The sample consisted of blood. The chain carries TRBV23-1 and TRBJ1-2; D is unclear. TRBV23-1 carries the ORF label, with uncertain function. The CDR3 DNA follows: TGCGCCAGCAGTCAATCGAATAGACTTCCGACTAACTATGGCTACACCTTC. It encodes CASSQSNRLPTNYGYTF.